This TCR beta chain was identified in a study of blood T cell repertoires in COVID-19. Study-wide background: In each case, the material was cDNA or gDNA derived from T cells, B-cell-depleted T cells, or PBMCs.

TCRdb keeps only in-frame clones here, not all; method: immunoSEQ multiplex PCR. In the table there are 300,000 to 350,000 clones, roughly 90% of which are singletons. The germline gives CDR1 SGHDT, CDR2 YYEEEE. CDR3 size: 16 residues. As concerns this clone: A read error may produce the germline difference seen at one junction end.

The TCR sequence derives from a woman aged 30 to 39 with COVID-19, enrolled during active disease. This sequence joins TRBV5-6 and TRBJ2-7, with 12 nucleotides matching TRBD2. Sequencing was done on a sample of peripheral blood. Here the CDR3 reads CASTLGLAGYSYEQYF. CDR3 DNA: TGTGCCAGCACCTTGGGACTAGCGGGTTACTCCTACGAGCAGTACTTC.